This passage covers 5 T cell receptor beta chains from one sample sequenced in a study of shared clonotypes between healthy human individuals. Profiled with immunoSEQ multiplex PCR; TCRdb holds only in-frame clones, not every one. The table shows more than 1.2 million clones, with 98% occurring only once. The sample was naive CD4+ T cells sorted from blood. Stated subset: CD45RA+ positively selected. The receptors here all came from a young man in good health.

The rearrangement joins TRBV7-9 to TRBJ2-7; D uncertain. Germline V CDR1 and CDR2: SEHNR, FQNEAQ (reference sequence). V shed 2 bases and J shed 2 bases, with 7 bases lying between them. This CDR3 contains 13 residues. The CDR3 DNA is TGTGCCAGCAGCTTAAGCCAGCCCTACGAGCAGTACTTC. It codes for CASSLSQPYEQYF.

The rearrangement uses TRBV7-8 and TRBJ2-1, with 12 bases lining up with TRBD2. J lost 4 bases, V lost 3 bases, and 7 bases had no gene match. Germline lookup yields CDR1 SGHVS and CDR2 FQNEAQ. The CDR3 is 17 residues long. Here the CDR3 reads CASSLRRTSGEYNEQFF. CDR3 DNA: TGTGCCAGCAGCTTGCGACGGACTAGCGGGGAGTACAATGAGCAGTTCTTC.

In DNA, the CDR3 is TGTGCCATCAGTGAGACCCTTTTAGGGGGTAAAAATCAGCCCCAGCATTTT. This encodes CAISETLLGGKNQPQHF. The V and J genes are TRBV10-3 and TRBJ1-5, with D perhaps matching TRBD1 (6 bases). Between the trimmed V and J ends, which lost 2 bases and 4 bases, there was a span of 18 bases. Germline V gives CDR1 ENHRY, CDR2 SYGVKD. The length of the CDR3 is 17 residues.

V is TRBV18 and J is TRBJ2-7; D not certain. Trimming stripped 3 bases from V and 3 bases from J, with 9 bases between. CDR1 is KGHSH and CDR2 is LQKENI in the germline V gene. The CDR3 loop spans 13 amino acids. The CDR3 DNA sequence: TGTGCCAGCTCACCTCGGCCAGACTACGAGCAGTACTTC. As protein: CASSPRPDYEQYF.

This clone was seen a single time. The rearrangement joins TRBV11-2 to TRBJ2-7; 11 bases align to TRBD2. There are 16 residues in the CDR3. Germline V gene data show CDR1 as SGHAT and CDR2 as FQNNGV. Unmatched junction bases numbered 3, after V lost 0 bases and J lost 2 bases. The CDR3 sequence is CASSLDPGLAAYEQYF. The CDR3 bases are TGTGCCAGCAGCTTAGATCCGGGACTAGCGGCCTACGAGCAGTACTTC.